This T cell receptor (beta chain) was captured in a study of control samples from healthy donors and cancer patients. This table comes from immunoSEQ multiplex PCR, and its TCRdb copy is limited to in-frame clones, with some not included. The repertoire holds approximately 220,000 clones, with around 94% as singletons. The V end was cut by 7 bases, the J end by 5 bases, with 23 bases between. CDR3 length: 15 amino acids. Germline CDR1 SQVTM, CDR2 ANQGSEA. Sequenced: blood. This chain uses TRBV29-1 with TRBJ1-1; D is perhaps TRBD1 (6 bases). This clonotype originated in a man aged 50-60 years in good health. CDR3 DNA sequence: TGCAGCGCTGGGGTGTGGGGGCTTGTAGAGACTGAAGCTTTCTTT. Amino acids: CSAGVWGLVETEAFF.